This T cell receptor (beta chain) was observed in a study of blood T cell repertoires in COVID-19. Original data processing: Scientists estimated how many nucleated cells there were by amplifying reference gene primers. Repertoires were generated with immunoSEQ multiplex PCR, while TCRdb's copy carries only in-frame clones and drops some. The DNA was the basis for D and trimming; V, J and clone size are from that table. The sample lists 250,000 to 350,000 clones, about 91% occurring once. The receptor was isolated from a woman aged 25 to 39 who had recovered from COVID-19. Sequenced: peripheral blood.

The CDR3 protein is CACTPQGALYEQYF. CDR3 bases: TGTGCCTGTACCCCGCAGGGGGCTCTTTACGAGCAGTACTTC. The gene calls are TRBV30 and TRBJ2-7; 8 bases align to TRBD1. V was clipped by 6 bases and J by 4 bases; unmatched bases: 11. Germline loops: CDR1 GTSNPN, CDR2 SVGIG (reference sequence). There are 14 residues in the CDR3.